What follows are 15 T cell receptor beta chains derived from one specimen sequenced in a study of cytomegalovirus exposure and HLA in healthy donors. Primers: 60 Vbeta forward and 13 Jbeta reverse. TCRdb's copy holds only in-frame clones and misses some; the assay was immunoSEQ multiplex PCR. The profile shows about 160,000 clones, about 81% of them singletons. The sequenced material came from PBMCs. The receptors here all came from a woman younger than 35 in good health and CMV-seronegative.

The chain uses TRBV29-1 and TRBJ1-6, with TRBD1 matching over 11 bases. The V gene end was trimmed by 6 bases and the J gene end by 9 bases; junction bases not matched to a gene: 7. Germline V gives CDR1 SQVTM, CDR2 ANQGSEA. The CDR3 length is 14 residues. CDR3: CSVGTGGSGSPLHF. As DNA, the CDR3 is TGCAGCGTCGGGACAGGGGGTTCCGGTTCACCCCTCCACTTT.

This clone came up once. The chain employs TRBV18 and TRBJ1-1; TRBD1 agrees at 7 bases. CDR3 length: 16 residues. V gave up 3 bases and J gave up 6 bases; unmatched junction bases: 13. Germline V gives CDR1 KGHSH, CDR2 LQKENI. CDR3 nucleotides: TGTGCCAGCTCACCCACTACAGGGGAACCACCCCCTGAAGCTTTCTTT. Its protein product is CASSPTTGEPPPEAFF.

This chain uses TRBV7-2 with TRBJ2-1; 8 nucleotides align to TRBD2. The CDR3 length is 13 residues. Germline loops: CDR1 SGHTA, CDR2 FQGNSA. After removal of 4 bases from V and 10 bases from J, the junction contained 6 bases not matched to a gene. CDR3 protein: CASSSGRLAEQFF. The CDR3 coding sequence is TGTGCCAGCAGCTCAGGACGACTAGCGGAGCAGTTCTTC.

This chain links TRBV2 with TRBJ1-6; D uncertain. This CDR3 is 16 amino acids long. Looked up from germline, CDR1 is SNHLY and CDR2 is FYNNEI. V shed 5 bases and J shed 9 bases, with 20 bases lying between them. The CDR3, as DNA: TGTGCCAGCAGTAGCGCGGGAAGGGCGATCGGTTCACCCCTCCACTTT. It translates to CASSSAGRAIGSPLHF.

DNA of the CDR3: TGTGCCAGCAGCCCCTTTGGGCGGGAGGCCACAGATACGCAGTATTTT. Translation: CASSPFGREATDTQYF. V usage is TRBV11-2 and J usage is TRBJ2-3; 8 bases are shared with TRBD2. Germline assignment: CDR1 SGHAT and CDR2 FQNNGV. V shed 5 bases and J 2 bases; nucleotides not matched to a gene: 9. The length of the CDR3 is 16 residues.

The chain recombines TRBV21-1 with TRBJ2-7; TRBD2 is the table's D call and was not checked against the DNA. TRBV21-1 represents a pseudogene. This CDR3 is 17 amino acids long. CDR3 residues: CASISRAPPTPSYEQYF. CDR3 DNA: TGTGCCAGCATATCGCGGGCCCCACCGACCCCCTCCTACGAGCAGTACTTC.

The rearrangement links TRBV5-4 to TRBJ2-5, with TRBD2 identical over 12 bases. The CDR3 covers 18 residues. Trimming removed 0 bases from V and 5 bases from J; junction bases left unmatched: 11. The V gene's germline CDR1 is SGHNT and CDR2 YYREEE (reference sequence). CDR3 DNA sequence: TGTGCCAGCAGCTTGGTGAGGCTAGCGGGGGGGCCGCAGGAGACCCAGTACTTC. Its protein is CASSLVRLAGGPQETQYF.

The gene calls are TRBV7-2 and TRBJ1-1; D is possibly TRBD1 (5 bases). V lost 5 bases, J lost 1 base, and 8 bases lay in between. Germline V gene data show CDR1 as SGHTA and CDR2 as FQGNSA. This CDR3 region has 13 residues. The CDR3 sequence: CASSTGQNTEAFF. Here the CDR3 DNA reads TGTGCCAGCAGCACTGGACAGAACACTGAAGCTTTCTTT.

The rearrangement joins TRBV7-9 to TRBJ1-1, with 7 bases fitting TRBD1. This CDR3 has 15 amino acids. V lost 2 bases to trimming and J lost 9 bases; unmatched junction nucleotides: 12. Per germline, CDR1 SEHNR and CDR2 FQNEAQ (reference sequence). CDR3 amino acids: CASSLIHGTAEKAFF. CDR3 DNA: TGTGCCAGCAGCTTAATCCATGGGACAGCGGAGAAAGCTTTCTTT.

This sequence joins TRBV2 and TRBJ1-2; the match to TRBD1 covers 8 bases. The V segment lost 4 bases and the J segment 4 bases; nucleotides outside the gene matches: 5. Germline assignment: CDR1 SNHLY and CDR2 FYNNEI. The CDR3 length is 14 residues. The CDR3 reads CASSADRASYGYTF. In nucleotides, the CDR3 is TGTGCCAGCAGTGCGGACAGGGCCTCCTATGGCTACACCTTC.

This clone showed up just once. The DNA of the CDR3 is TGTGCCAGCAGCTTAAGTACCACAGGGAGCTCTGGGGCCAACGTCCTGACTTTC. Residues: CASSLSTTGSSGANVLTF. The chain employs TRBV7-2 and TRBJ2-6, with D perhaps TRBD1 (6 bases). CDR3 size: 18 residues. The germline V gene encodes CDR1 SGHTA and CDR2 FQGNSA. Trimming took 2 bases from V and 0 from J, leaving 14 bases between them.

This clone was observed once. The rearrangement links TRBV21-1 to TRBJ1-1; TRBD1 is the table's D call, not checked against the DNA. TRBV21-1 is recorded as a pseudogene. There are 15 residues in the CDR3. CDR3 residues: CASSRGTGQYTEAFF. CDR3 in DNA: TGTGCCAGCAGCAGAGGGACAGGGCAATACACTGAAGCTTTCTTT.

The rearrangement uses TRBV5-4 and TRBJ2-6; 7 nucleotides align to TRBD1. The CDR3 is 15 residues long. Germline loops: CDR1 SGHNT, CDR2 YYREEE (reference sequence). V dropped 3 bases and J dropped 5; count of bases not matched to a gene: 5. DNA of the CDR3: TGTGCCAGCAGCTCCGGGGACAGTAGGGCCAACGTCCTGACTTTC. Protein: CASSSGDSRANVLTF.

This chain links TRBV6-1 with TRBJ1-2; perhaps TRBD1 as D (6 bases). Germline V gene lookup returns CDR1 MNHNS and CDR2 SASEGT. The CDR3 spans 14 residues. The V and J ends lost 6 bases and 0 bases respectively, with 11 bases between them. This CDR3 reads CASRTGVANYGYTF. The CDR3 bases are TGTGCCAGCAGGACAGGCGTAGCTAACTATGGCTACACCTTC.

With regard to this clone: The junction differs from germline at one of its ends, possibly a read error. This chain uses TRBV7-9 with TRBJ1-1; D unclear. The germline V gene has CDR1 SEHNR and CDR2 FQNEAQ (reference sequence). There are 11 residues in the CDR3. The CDR3: CSSSPPAEAFF. The CDR3 region has the DNA TGTTCCAGCAGTCCGCCGGCTGAAGCTTTCTTT.